The table lists the clone carrying this T cell receptor beta chain with a few counts. This sample is drawn from a study of T-cell reconstitution after alpha-beta-depleted transplantation in children. A library of TCRbeta sequences, prepared with unique molecular identifiers, was generated. TCRdb reprocessed the PCR reads via MiXCR and lists one record per CDR3 protein. The sample lists nearly 550,000 distinct CDR3 sequences, approximately 20% occurring once. CDR1 and CDR2 (germline): LNHDA, SQIVND (reference sequence). This CDR3 is built from 15 residues. V shed 3 bases and J 0 bases; nucleotides not matched to a gene: 1.

This sample comprised PBMCs from the stem cell graft donor, obtained from the stem cell graft. The J gene is TRBJ1-5, the V gene TRBV19; TRBD1 aligns across 8 bases. The clonotype originates from a human donor who donated a stem cell graft to a child with acute lymphoblastic leukemia. CDR3 nucleotide sequence: TGTGCCAGTAGTATCGGACAGGGTAGCAATCAGCCCCAGCATTTT. This gives the protein CASSIGQGSNQPQHF.